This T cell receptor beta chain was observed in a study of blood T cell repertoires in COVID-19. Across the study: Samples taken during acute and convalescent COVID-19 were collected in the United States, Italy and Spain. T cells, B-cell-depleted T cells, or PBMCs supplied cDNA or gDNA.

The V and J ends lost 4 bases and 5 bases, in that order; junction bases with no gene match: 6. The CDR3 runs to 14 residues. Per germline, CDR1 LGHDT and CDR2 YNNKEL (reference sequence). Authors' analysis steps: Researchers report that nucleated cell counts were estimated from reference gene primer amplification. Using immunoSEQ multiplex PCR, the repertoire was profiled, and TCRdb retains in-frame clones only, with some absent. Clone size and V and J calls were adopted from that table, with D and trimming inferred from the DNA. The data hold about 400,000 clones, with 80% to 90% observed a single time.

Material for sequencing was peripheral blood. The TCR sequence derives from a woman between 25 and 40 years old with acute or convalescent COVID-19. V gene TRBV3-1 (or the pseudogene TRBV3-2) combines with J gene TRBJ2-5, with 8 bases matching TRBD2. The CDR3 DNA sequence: TGTGCCAGCAGCCTGGGACTAGGCGGTGAGACCCAGTACTTC. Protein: CASSLGLGGETQYF.